These 15 T cell receptor beta chains were sequenced from one sample in a study of a mutant IDH1 vaccine in newly diagnosed glioma. Sequenced by immunoSEQ multiplex PCR; TCRdb stores in-frame clones only, minus some. The sample has some 60,000 clones; roughly four fifths are singletons. Time point denoted: week 11, during vaccination. All doses held 300 ug of mutant IDH1 20-mer peptide, with topical imiquimod. No antigen is known for these receptors. Specimen: PBMCs, collected from a glioma patient whose treatment included an IDH1 peptide vaccine. Every receptor here comes from a man younger than 40 with glioma.

CDR3 in amino acids: CATNAGQETQYF. CDR3 nucleotide sequence: TGTGCCACCAACGCGGGGCAAGAGACCCAGTACTTC. The chain employs TRBV15 and TRBJ2-5, with D possibly TRBD2 on 6 matching bases. Between the trimmed V and J ends, which lost 7 bases and 2 bases, there was a span of 8 bases. The CDR3 contains 12 residues. CDR1 LNHNV and CDR2 YYDKDF come from the germline V gene (reference sequence).

The CDR3 DNA follows: TGCAGCGTCGGGACTAGCGGGGACAATGAGCAGTTCTTC. This translates into CSVGTSGDNEQFF. The V gene is TRBV29-1, the J gene TRBJ2-1; 13 positions agree with TRBD2. The germline V gene encodes CDR1 SQVTM and CDR2 ANQGSEA. CDR3 length equals 13 residues. Unmatched junction bases numbered 1, after V lost 6 bases and J lost 5 bases.

The chain carries TRBV10-3 and TRBJ2-7, with 8 bases lining up with TRBD2. Germline V gives CDR1 ENHRY, CDR2 SYGVKD. This CDR3 spans 16 amino acids. The V segment lost 8 bases and the J segment 2 bases; nucleotides outside the gene matches: 14. This CDR3 is CAISGRGSGETYEQYF. CDR3 nucleotides: TGTGCCATCTCGGGGAGGGGTAGCGGGGAAACCTACGAGCAGTACTTC.

The V call is TRBV7-9, the J call TRBJ2-5; D possibly corresponds to TRBD2 (5 bases). Trimming removed 5 bases from V and 5 bases from J, with 15 bases in between. Germline assignment: CDR1 SEHNR and CDR2 FQNEAQ (reference sequence). This CDR3 comprises 14 residues. As DNA, the CDR3 is TGTGCCAGCAGCAGTACCGGGAAAAGGGAGACCCAGTACTTC. It specifies CASSSTGKRETQYF.

This clone was observed a few times. This CDR3 reads CASRQSGGYYNEQFF. The DNA of the CDR3 is TGTGCCAGCAGACAAAGCGGGGGGTATTACAATGAGCAGTTCTTC. This chain uses TRBV6-1 with TRBJ2-1, with 9 bases identical to TRBD2. Germline lookup yields CDR1 MNHNS and CDR2 SASEGT. The CDR3 runs to 15 residues. The V and J ends lost 6 bases and 4 bases, in that order; junction bases with no gene match: 7.

The V call is TRBV4-3, the J call TRBJ2-1; the D is unclear. The CDR3 consists of 13 residues. Trimming left V 4 bases short and J 0 bases short, with 4 bases between. The germline V gene encodes CDR1 LGHNA and CDR2 YSLEER. DNA of the CDR3: TGCGCCAGCAGCCGGAGCTCCTACAATGAGCAGTTCTTC. The encoded protein is CASSRSSYNEQFF.

The V gene is TRBV7-3, the J gene TRBJ2-3; D perhaps matches TRBD2 (6 bases). Per germline, CDR1 SGHTA and CDR2 FQGTGA. This CDR3 contains 18 residues. V lost 2 bases to trimming and J lost 3 bases, with 21 bases between them. In DNA form, the CDR3 reads TGTGCCAGCAGCTTATCCGGGCCAGGAGGGTTTGAAACAGATACGCAGTATTTT. Protein: CASSLSGPGGFETDTQYF.

The J gene is TRBJ1-2, the V gene TRBV6-6; D perhaps matches TRBD1 (6 bases). Germline CDR1 and CDR2: MNHNY and SVGAGI (reference sequence). The ends were cut back, 7 bases at V and 4 bases at J, with 10 bases in the middle. The CDR3 contains 12 residues. CDR3 region: CASTRGGYGYTF. DNA of the CDR3: TGTGCCAGCACCAGGGGCGGCTATGGCTACACCTTC.

J is TRBJ1-5 and V is TRBV6-1; D gene unclear. Trimming stripped 6 bases from V and 3 bases from J, with 9 bases between. CDR1 is MNHNS and CDR2 is SASEGT in the germline V gene. The CDR3 extends over 13 amino acids. The CDR3 sequence: CASSLPYNQPQHF. The CDR3 DNA sequence: TGTGCCAGCAGCCTTCCTTACAATCAGCCCCAGCATTTT.

In its sample, this clone was seen a few times. The chain carries TRBV6-1 and TRBJ2-7; the match to TRBD2 covers 12 bases. This CDR3 is built from 17 residues. Germline V gene lookup returns CDR1 MNHNS and CDR2 SASEGT. V lost 0 bases and J lost 5; bases outside the gene matches: 8. CDR3 region: CASSEAPTSGSFHEQYF. CDR3 nucleotide sequence: TGTGCCAGCAGTGAAGCCCCGACTAGCGGGAGTTTTCACGAGCAGTACTTC.

The chain has TRBV9 and TRBJ1-1; 9 positions agree with TRBD1. This CDR3 has 16 amino acids. Trimming removed 3 bases from V and 4 bases from J; junction bases left unmatched: 10. Germline V gene lookup returns CDR1 SGDLS and CDR2 YYNGEE. CDR3 coding DNA: TGTGCCAGCAGCGCCCAGCCGGGACAGGGAAGCACTGAAGCTTTCTTT. It codes for CASSAQPGQGSTEAFF.

The rearrangement uses TRBV6-1 and TRBJ2-5; unclear D gene. The J call is in doubt because the DNA end fits TRBJ2-7 better. Per germline, CDR1 MNHNS and CDR2 SASEGT. CDR3 size: 13 residues. This CDR3 reads CASSIRRDGEQYF. The CDR3 nucleotides read TGTGCCAGCAGTATACGGAGAGACGGCGAGCAGTACTTC.

This chain links TRBV12-1 with TRBJ1-4; TRBD1 reflects the table's D call only, with no check against the DNA. TRBV12-1 is listed as a pseudogene. The CDR3 spans 13 residues. The CDR3 is CARGSGNNEKLFF. Written as DNA, the CDR3 is TGTGCCCGTGGGTCAGGGAATAATGAAAAACTGTTTTTT.

This rearrangement joins TRBV7-9 to TRBJ2-3; 8 nucleotides line up with TRBD2. The CDR3 totals 15 residues. V gave up 1 base and J gave up 2 bases; unmatched junction bases: 2. CDR1 is SEHNR and CDR2 is FQNEAQ in the germline V gene (reference sequence). CDR3 sequence (DNA): TGTGCCAGCAGCTTAGAACTAGCGGCCACAGATACGCAGTATTTT. It specifies CASSLELAATDTQYF.

V usage is TRBV27 and J usage is TRBJ2-7; either TRBD1 or TRBD2 may fit D (5 bases each). V lost 7 bases and J lost 4, with 20 bases in between. Germline assignment: CDR1 MNHEY and CDR2 SMNVEV (reference sequence). The CDR3 sequence is 15 residues long. The CDR3 reads CASKTQGILGYEQYF. The CDR3 DNA reads as TGTGCCAGCAAAACTCAGGGAATACTAGGTTACGAGCAGTACTTC.